The entry that follows covers one T cell receptor beta chain sequence. Germline values: CDR1 MNHEY, CDR2 SVGAGI. The ends were cut back, 7 bases at V and 4 bases at J, with 19 bases in the middle. This CDR3 spans 15 amino acids. Per the study methods: By means of reference gene primer amplification, nucleated cell counts were estimated. Using immunoSEQ multiplex PCR, the repertoire was profiled, and TCRdb retains in-frame clones only, with some absent. V and J calls and clone size follow that table, whereas D and trimming were derived from the DNA. The sample includes tens of thousands of clones, about 80% seen only once; the top ten take just under 45%. This specimen comes from a study of blood T cell repertoires in COVID-19. Study-wide context: Specimens from acute and convalescent COVID-19 originated in the United States, Italy and Spain. Sample material is recorded as cDNA or gDNA derived from T cells, B-cell-depleted T cells, or PBMCs.

This clonotype originated in a woman of 80 years or more with acute or convalescent COVID-19. Sequencing input: peripheral blood. This sequence joins TRBV6-5 and TRBJ1-2, with D maybe TRBD1 (6 bases). CDR3 coding DNA: TGTGCCAGCAAGGTCGGGGGGCAAGTGGGCTATGGCTACACCTTC. Residues: CASKVGGQVGYGYTF.